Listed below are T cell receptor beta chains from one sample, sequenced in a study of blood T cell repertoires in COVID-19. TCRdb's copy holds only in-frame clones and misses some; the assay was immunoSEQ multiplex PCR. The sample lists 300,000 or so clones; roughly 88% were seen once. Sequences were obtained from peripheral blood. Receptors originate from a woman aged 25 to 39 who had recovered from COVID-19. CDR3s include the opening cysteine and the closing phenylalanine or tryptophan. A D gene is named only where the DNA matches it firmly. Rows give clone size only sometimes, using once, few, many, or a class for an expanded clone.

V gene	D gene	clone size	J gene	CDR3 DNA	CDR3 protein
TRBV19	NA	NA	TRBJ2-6	TGTGCCAGTAGTATATCACGGGCTGGGGCCAACGTCCTGACTTTC	CASSISRAGANVLTF
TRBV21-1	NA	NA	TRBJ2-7	TGTGCCTTTCCCGGGGGGCCCCCCCCCTACGAGCAGTACTTC	CAFPGGPPPYEQYF
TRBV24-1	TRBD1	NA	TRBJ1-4	TGTGCCACCCGGGACAGGGAAGAAAAACTGTTTTTT	CATRDREEKLFF
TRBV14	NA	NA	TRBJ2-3	TGTGCCAGCAGCCAAGGAGTTACGATTCGGGATACGCAGTATTTT	CASSQGVTIRDTQYF
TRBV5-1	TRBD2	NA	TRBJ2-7	TGCGCCAGCAGCTCCACTAGCGGGGCTTACGAGCAGTACTTC	CASSSTSGAYEQYF
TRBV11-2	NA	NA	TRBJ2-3	TGTGCCAGCAGCTTAGGGCAGGGGACAGATACGCAGTATTTT	CASSLGQGTDTQYF
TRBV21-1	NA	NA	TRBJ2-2	TGTGCCAGCACCACAAAGAGGAAGGGGACCGGGGAGCTGTTTTTT	CASTTKRKGTGELFF
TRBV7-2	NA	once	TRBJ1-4	TGTGCCAGCAGCTTAGAAGACAGCATTAATGAAAAACTGTTTTTT	CASSLEDSINEKLFF
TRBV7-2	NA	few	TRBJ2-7	TGTGCCAGCAGCTTAGGCTTACAGCCAACCTACGAGCAGTACTTC	CASSLGLQPTYEQYF
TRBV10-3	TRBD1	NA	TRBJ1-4	TGTGCCATCAGTGAGTCACCGACAGGGGCTAATGAAAAACTGTTTTTT	CAISESPTGANEKLFF
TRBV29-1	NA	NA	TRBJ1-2	TGCAGCGTTTTTTTGGAGGAGATCTGGCCGGTCGGCTACACCTTC	CSVFLEEIWPVGYTF
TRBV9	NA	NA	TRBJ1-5	TGTGCCAGCAGCCCACAGGGTAGCAATCAGCCCCAGCATTTT	CASSPQGSNQPQHF
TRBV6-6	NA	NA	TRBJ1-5	TGTGCCAGCAGTTACTCCTTAGGGGGGGCTGGCCAGCCCCAGCATTTT	CASSYSLGGAGQPQHF
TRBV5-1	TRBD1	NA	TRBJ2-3	TGCGCCAGCAGCTTGGGGGCCAGGGGGCGAACTAGCACAGATACGCAGTATTTT	CASSLGARGRTSTDTQYF
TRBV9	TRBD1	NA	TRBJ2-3	TGTGCCAGCAGCGTACTGGGTAACAGGGGGTTGGGGGATACGCAGTATTTT	CASSVLGNRGLGDTQYF
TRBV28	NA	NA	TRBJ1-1	TGTGCCAGCAGGGGTTTCGGGGACACTGAAGCTTTCTTT	CASRGFGDTEAFF
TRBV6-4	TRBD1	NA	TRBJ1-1	TGTGCCAGCAGGCCGGCCGGGACAGAGAACACTGAAGCTTTCTTT	CASRPAGTENTEAFF
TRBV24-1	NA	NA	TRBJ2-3	TGTGCCACCAGTGAGTCCGGAGCCACCACAGATACGCAGTATTTT	CATSESGATTDTQYF
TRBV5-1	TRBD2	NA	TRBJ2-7	TGCGCCGGGGGGGAGACCTCCTACGAGCAGTACTTC	CAGGETSYEQYF
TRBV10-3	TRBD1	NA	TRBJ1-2	TGTGCCGCTACAGGGGTTACTAACTATGGCTACACCTTC	CAATGVTNYGYTF
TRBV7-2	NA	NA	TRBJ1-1	TGTGCCAGCAGCTATCAGGGGCCTGTCACTGAAGCTTTCTTT	CASSYQGPVTEAFF
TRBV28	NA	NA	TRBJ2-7	TGTGCCAGCAGTTCGGACTTGTACGACTCCTACGAGCAGTACTTC	CASSSDLYDSYEQYF
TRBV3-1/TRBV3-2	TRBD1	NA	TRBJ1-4	TGTGCCAGCAGCCTAGGGACAGCTAATGAAAAACTGTTTTTT	CASSLGTANEKLFF
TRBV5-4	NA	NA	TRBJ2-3	TGTGCCAGCAGCCACACCAGGGGGGCCGGGACAGATACGCAGTATTTT	CASSHTRGAGTDTQYF
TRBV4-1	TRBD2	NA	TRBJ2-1	TGCGCCAGCAGCCAAGTACCTAGCGGGGGCCTCGGCGATGAGCAGTTCTTC	CASSQVPSGGLGDEQFF
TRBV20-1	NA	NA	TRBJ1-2	TGCAGTGCTAGTCCGGCGGCCCAAAACAATTACTATGGCTACACCTTC	CSASPAAQNNYYGYTF
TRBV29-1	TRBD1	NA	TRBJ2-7	TGCAGCGTTTTCGGGACAGGGTACGACGAGCAGTACTTC	CSVFGTGYDEQYF
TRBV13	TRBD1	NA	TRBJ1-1	TGTGCCAGCAAACAGGGGGCTAAGACTGAAGCTTTCTTT	CASKQGAKTEAFF
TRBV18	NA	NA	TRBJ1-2	TGTGCCAGCTCACCACGAATTGAGACAAACATTAACTATGGCTACACCTTC	CASSPRIETNINYGYTF
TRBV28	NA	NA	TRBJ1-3	TGTGCCAGCAGTTACTCCGGGCAGGGTATCTCCGGAAACACCATATATTTT	CASSYSGQGISGNTIYF
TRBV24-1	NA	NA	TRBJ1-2	TGTGCCACCAGTGATGGGGCCATCGGCTACACCTTC	CATSDGAIGYTF
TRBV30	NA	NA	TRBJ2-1	TGTGCCACTCGAACCGGGAAGAACAATGAGCAGTTCTTC	CATRTGKNNEQFF
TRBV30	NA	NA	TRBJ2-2	TGTGCCTGGAGTGTACAGGAGTCCGGGGAGCTGTTTTTT	CAWSVQESGELFF
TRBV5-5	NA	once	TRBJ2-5	TGTGCCAGCACCTACGAGAGGGACCAAGAGACCCAGTACTTC	CASTYERDQETQYF
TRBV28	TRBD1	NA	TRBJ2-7	TGTGCCAGCAAGGGACAGGGCCCCAGTGAGCAGTACTTC	CASKGQGPSEQYF
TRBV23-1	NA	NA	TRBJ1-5	TGCGCCAGCAGTCAATCGACGGGGAAGGGGAGGTATAGCAATCAGCCCCAGCATTTT	CASSQSTGKGRYSNQPQHF
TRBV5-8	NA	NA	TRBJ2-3	TGTGCCAGCAGCTTTGACAGAAAAGATACGCAGTATTTT	CASSFDRKDTQYF
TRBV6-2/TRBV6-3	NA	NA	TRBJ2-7	TGTGCCAGCAGTTACGGGGGGGGCGCGTACGAGCAGTACTTC	CASSYGGGAYEQYF
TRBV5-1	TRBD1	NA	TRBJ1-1	TGCGCCAGCAGCTTGGCCCCACAGGGGGCCATGAACACTGAAGCTTTCTTT	CASSLAPQGAMNTEAFF
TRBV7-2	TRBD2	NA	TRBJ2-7	TGTGCCAGCAGCTCTAGCGGGGGCTGGGAGCAGTACTTC	CASSSSGGWEQYF
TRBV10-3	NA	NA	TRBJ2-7	TGTGCCACCAAGGGGCGGTCTCTCGACGAGCAGTACTTC	CATKGRSLDEQYF
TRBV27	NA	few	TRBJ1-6	TGTGCCAGCAGGCCGGGGGGTGGTTCACCCCTCCACTTT	CASRPGGGSPLHF
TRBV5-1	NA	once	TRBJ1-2	TGCGCCAGCAGCTTGGGCCAGGGGTCAGGAGGCTACACCTTC	CASSLGQGSGGYTF
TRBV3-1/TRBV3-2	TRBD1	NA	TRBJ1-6	TGTGCCAGCAGCCACTGGACAGGGACGAGTAATTCACCCCTCCACTTT	CASSHWTGTSNSPLHF
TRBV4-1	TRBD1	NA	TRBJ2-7	TGCGCCAGCAGCCAAGAAACAGGGGTATACGAGCAGTACTTC	CASSQETGVYEQYF
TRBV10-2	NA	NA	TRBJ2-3	TGCGCCAGCAGTGGACTTAGCACAGATACGCAGTATTTT	CASSGLSTDTQYF
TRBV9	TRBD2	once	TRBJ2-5	TGTGCCAGAGCTTGGGGAGGGGACTCCACCCTGGGGACCCAGTACTTC	CARAWGGDSTLGTQYF
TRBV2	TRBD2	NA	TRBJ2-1	TGTGCCAGCAGATACGGGACTAGCGGGGCCAATGAGCAGTTCTTC	CASRYGTSGANEQFF
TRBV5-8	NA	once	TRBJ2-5	TGTGCCAGCAGCTTGGATCGTCAAGAGACCCAGTACTTC	CASSLDRQETQYF
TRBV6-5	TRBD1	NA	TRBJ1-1	TGTGCCAGCAGTTTGGGACAGGGGTCCACTGAAGCTTTCTTT	CASSLGQGSTEAFF